These 14 T cell receptor beta chains were all obtained from the same sample, sequenced in a study of T cells expressing NK-cell markers (dated by TCRdb to between 2020 and 2021). Libraries were built with 5' RACE. The run used an Illumina HiSeq 2000. The reads went through TCRdb reprocessing, and each CDR3 protein sequence gets one entry with no DNA. The table held for this sample gives hundreds of thousands of distinct CDR3 sequences. In total, the top ten clones hold under 4.5% of the sample. Material for sequencing was blood T cells: a sorted CD56 or NKG2C T cell subset, CD4+ or CD8+ T cells, or bulk PBMC T cells (not recorded which). The receptor source for this set is a young man in good health. Donor details come from another sample of the same person, matched by shared clones.

The chain has TRBV27 and TRBJ2-1; TCRdb's assignment of TRBD2 cannot be checked, as there is no DNA. This CDR3 is 18 amino acids long. Germline V gene lookup returns CDR1 MNHEY and CDR2 SMNVEV (reference sequence). CDR3 protein: CASSLTSGLAGGHSEQFF.

The J gene is TRBJ1-1, the V gene TRBV6-5; without DNA, the TCRdb call of TRBD1 cannot be checked. CDR1 is MNHEY and CDR2 is SVGAGI in the germline V gene. The CDR3 is made up of 16 amino acids. CDR3 in amino acids: CASSYIRTGEITEAFF.

This sequence joins TRBV30 and TRBJ2-5; TCRdb's D call, TRBD1, is unchecked because there is no DNA. This CDR3 region has 17 residues. CDR1 GTSNPN and CDR2 SVGIG come from the germline V gene (reference sequence). The CDR3 loop reads CAWSVGPGQGEQETQYF.

The chain links TRBV5-1 to TRBJ1-1; TCRdb's D call, TRBD1, is unchecked because there is no DNA. This CDR3 contains 15 residues. CDR1 is SGHRS, CDR2 YFSETQ, per germline. This CDR3 is CASSPPTAMNTEAFF.

The chain carries TRBV5-1 and TRBJ2-4; lacking DNA, the TRBD1 call made by TCRdb goes unchecked. The CDR3 runs 14 residues. Looked up from germline, CDR1 is SGHRS and CDR2 is YFSETQ. The CDR3: CASSLGAGLDIQYF.

This chain uses TRBV18 with TRBJ2-1; TCRdb returns TRBD2, unconfirmable since there is no DNA. Germline-derived CDR1 and CDR2 are KGHSH and LQKENI. The CDR3 is 16 residues long. CDR3 sequence: CASSPRGTLSYNEQFF.

The rearrangement uses TRBV6-4 and TRBJ2-3. Germline V lookup: CDR1 MRHNA, CDR2 SNTAGT. The CDR3 contains 16 residues. CDR3 residues: CASSDWTFTLTDTQYF.

The chain links TRBV7-2 to TRBJ2-3; TCRdb indicates TRBD2, and absent DNA this call remains unverified. This CDR3 is built from 17 residues. Germline CDR1 SGHTA, CDR2 FQGNSA. The CDR3 sequence is CASSSLLAGESADTQYF.

This chain uses TRBV20-1 with TRBJ2-1; TCRdb calls TRBD1, which cannot be checked without DNA. The CDR3 consists of 14 residues. Germline values: CDR1 DFQATT, CDR2 SNEGSKA (reference sequence). The CDR3 sequence is CSAPGTSRNNEQFF.

The gene calls are TRBV3-1 and TRBJ2-2; lacking DNA, the TRBD2 call made by TCRdb goes unchecked. In germline, CDR1 is LGHDT, CDR2 YNNKEL (reference sequence). This CDR3 is built from 16 residues. The CDR3 is CASSSFRGKGTGELFF.

The chain is built from TRBV12-3 or TRBV12-4 and TRBJ1-5; TCRdb picks TRBD1, but there is no DNA to check that call. This CDR3 region has 16 residues. The CDR3 sequence is CASSRDLSWGNQPQHF.

The chain joins TRBV7-8 to TRBJ1-1; lacking DNA, the TRBD1 call made by TCRdb goes unchecked. CDR1 SGHVS and CDR2 FQNEAQ come from the germline V gene. CDR3 length: 12 amino acids. The chain's CDR3 is CASSVTGGSAFF.

J is TRBJ1-5 and V is TRBV20-1; TCRdb names TRBD1, which stays unverified in the absence of DNA. This CDR3 region has 15 residues. The germline gives CDR1 DFQATT, CDR2 SNEGSKA (reference sequence). The CDR3: CSARSTESPNQPQHF.

V is TRBV27 and J is TRBJ1-1; with no DNA, the TCRdb D assignment of TRBD1 cannot be verified. The CDR3 is 15 amino acids. The V gene's germline CDR1 is MNHEY and CDR2 SMNVEV (reference sequence). This chain's CDR3 is CASSLAGQGVSEAFF.